The clone carrying this TCR beta chain was counted a few times. Its cognate antigen is unknown. TCRdb itself ran the 5' RACE reads through MiXCR, one entry per CDR3 protein. The sample carries under 250,000 distinct CDR3 sequences, less than 8% recorded once. V gave up 3 bases and J gave up 0 bases, with 16 bases separating them. The CDR3 runs 17 residues. CDR1 and CDR2 (germline): LGHDT, YNNKEL (reference sequence). These data belong to a study of identical twins. Study-wide findings and caveats: Beta out-of-frame twin sharing showed a weaker excess.

The same data also went into a second study, on yellow fever vaccine responses in identical twins.

The chain employs TRBV3-1 and TRBJ2-3, with D possibly being TRBD1 (6 bases). Sequencing input: memory (CD45RO+) T cells sorted from blood. The source of this sequence is a woman aged 18-30 years in good health. The CDR3 DNA reads as TGTGCCAGCAGCCATGGACTCGGACAGCCTAGCACAGATACGCAGTATTTT. This sequence encodes CASSHGLGQPSTDTQYF.